This entry describes one T cell receptor (beta chain). The antigen remains unidentified. These data are taken from a study of shared clonotypes between healthy human individuals. General observations from the study: Naive CD4 clonotype sharing across several donors was 4% to 5%.

V shed 4 bases, J shed 4 bases, and the junction held 13 bases outside the gene matches. Germline lookup yields CDR1 MNHEY and CDR2 SMNVEV (reference sequence). The CDR3 spans 18 residues. The study ran the assay at deep level. Clones were sequenced by immunoSEQ multiplex PCR, and TCRdb holds only the in-frame ones, with some missing. Of more than 2 million clones in the sample, 93% were seen once. Naive CD8 populations comprised CD45RO-negative cells positively selected for CCR7, excluding terminally differentiated effector memory CD45RA+ cells. V usage is TRBV27 and J usage is TRBJ2-6; 7 nucleotides line up with TRBD1. Material for sequencing was naive CD8+ T cells from PBMCs. The clonotype was recovered from a man aged 18-30 years in good health. Some clones in this sample may be carry-over from other donors' samples. The CDR3 sequence is CASSSPGQTYAGANVLTF. The CDR3 bases are TGTGCCAGCAGTTCCCCGGGACAGACCTACGCAGGGGCCAACGTCCTGACTTTC.